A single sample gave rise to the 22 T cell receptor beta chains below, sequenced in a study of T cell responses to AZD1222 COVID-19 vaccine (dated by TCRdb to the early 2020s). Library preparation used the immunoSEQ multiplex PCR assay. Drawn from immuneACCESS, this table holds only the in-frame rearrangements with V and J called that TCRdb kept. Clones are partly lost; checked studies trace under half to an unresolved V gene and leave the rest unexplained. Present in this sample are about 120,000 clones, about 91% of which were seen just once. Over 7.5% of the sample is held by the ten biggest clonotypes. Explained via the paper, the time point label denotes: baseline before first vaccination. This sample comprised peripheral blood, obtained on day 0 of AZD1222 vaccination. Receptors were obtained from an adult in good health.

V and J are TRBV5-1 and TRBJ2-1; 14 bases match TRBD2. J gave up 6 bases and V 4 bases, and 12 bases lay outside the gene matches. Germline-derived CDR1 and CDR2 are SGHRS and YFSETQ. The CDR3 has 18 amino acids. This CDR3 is CASSLRPPGLAGVNEQFF. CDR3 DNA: TGCGCCAGCAGCCTAAGGCCCCCGGGACTAGCGGGGGTCAATGAGCAGTTCTTC.

The CDR3, as DNA: TGTGCCAGCAGCCTCGGGAGGGCGCTGTTTGACACCGGGGAGCTGTTTTTT. As protein: CASSLGRALFDTGELFF. The chain combines TRBV7-9 with TRBJ2-2; TRBD2 matches 8 bases. Unmatched junction bases numbered 11, after V lost 5 bases and J lost 3 bases. Germline assignment: CDR1 SEHNR and CDR2 FQNEAQ (reference sequence). The CDR3 totals 17 residues. The complete variable domain, with remaining parts taken from reference TRBV7-9 and TRBJ2-2, reads DTGVSQNPRHKITKRGQNVTFRCDPISEHNRLYWYRQTLGQGPEFLTYFQNEAQLEKSRLLSDRFSAERPKGSFSTLEIQRTEQGDSAMYLCASSLGRALFDTGELFFGEGSRLTVL.

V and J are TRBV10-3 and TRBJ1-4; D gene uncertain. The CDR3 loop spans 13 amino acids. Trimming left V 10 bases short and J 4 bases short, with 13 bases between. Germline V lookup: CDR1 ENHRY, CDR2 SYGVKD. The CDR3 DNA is TGTGCCACCCGCTCCGACGGTAATGAAAAACTGTTTTTT. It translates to CATRSDGNEKLFF.

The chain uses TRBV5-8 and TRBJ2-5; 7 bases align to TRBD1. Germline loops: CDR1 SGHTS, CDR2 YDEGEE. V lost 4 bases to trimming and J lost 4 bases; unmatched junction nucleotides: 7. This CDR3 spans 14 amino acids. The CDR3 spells CASSLGQVGETQYF. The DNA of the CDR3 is TGTGCCAGCAGCCTTGGACAGGTGGGAGAGACCCAGTACTTC.

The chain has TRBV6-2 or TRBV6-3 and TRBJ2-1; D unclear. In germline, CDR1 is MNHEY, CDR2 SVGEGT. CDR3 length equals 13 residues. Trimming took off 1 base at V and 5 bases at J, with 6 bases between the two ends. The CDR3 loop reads CASSYWADNEQFF. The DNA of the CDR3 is TGTGCCAGCAGTTACTGGGCGGACAATGAGCAGTTCTTC.

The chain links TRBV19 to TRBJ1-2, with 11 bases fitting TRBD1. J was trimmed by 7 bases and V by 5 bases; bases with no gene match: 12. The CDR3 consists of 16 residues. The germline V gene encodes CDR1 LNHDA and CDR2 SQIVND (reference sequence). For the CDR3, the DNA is TGTGCCAGTAGTCCATGGACAGGGGGCGCGTTTTTTGGCTACACCTTC. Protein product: CASSPWTGGAFFGYTF.

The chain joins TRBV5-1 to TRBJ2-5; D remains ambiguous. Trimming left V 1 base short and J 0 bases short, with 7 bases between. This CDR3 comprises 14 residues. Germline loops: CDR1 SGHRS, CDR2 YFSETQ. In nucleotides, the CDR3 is TGCGCCAGCAGCTTGAGTAGTGACCAAGAGACCCAGTACTTC. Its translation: CASSLSSDQETQYF.

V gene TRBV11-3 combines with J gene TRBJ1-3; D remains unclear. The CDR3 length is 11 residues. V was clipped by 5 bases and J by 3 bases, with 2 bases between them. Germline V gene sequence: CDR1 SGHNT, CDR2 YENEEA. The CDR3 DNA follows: TGTGCCAGCAGCAATGGAAACACCATATATTTT. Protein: CASSNGNTIYF.

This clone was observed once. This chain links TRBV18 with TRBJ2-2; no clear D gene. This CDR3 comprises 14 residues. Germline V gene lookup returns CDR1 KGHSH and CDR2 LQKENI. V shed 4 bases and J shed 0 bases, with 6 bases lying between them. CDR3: CASSRQTNTGELFF. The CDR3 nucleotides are TGTGCCAGCTCACGTCAGACGAACACCGGGGAGCTGTTTTTT.

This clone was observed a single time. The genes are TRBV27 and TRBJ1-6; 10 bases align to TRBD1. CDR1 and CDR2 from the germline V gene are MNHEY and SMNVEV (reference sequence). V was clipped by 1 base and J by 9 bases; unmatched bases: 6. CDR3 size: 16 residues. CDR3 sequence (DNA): TGTGCCAGCAGTTTATACCTCGGGACAGGGGTTTCACCCCTCCACTTT. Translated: CASSLYLGTGVSPLHF.

DNA for the CDR3: TGTGCCAGCAGCTTGGGACTAGAATTCACAGATACGCAGTATTTT. Amino acids: CASSLGLEFTDTQYF. This chain links TRBV5-5 with TRBJ2-3, with D perhaps matching TRBD2 (6 bases). The CDR3 covers 15 residues. Per the germline V gene, CDR1 is SGHKS and CDR2 is YYEKEE (reference sequence). Trimming removed 0 bases at V and 2 bases at J, with 10 bases between.

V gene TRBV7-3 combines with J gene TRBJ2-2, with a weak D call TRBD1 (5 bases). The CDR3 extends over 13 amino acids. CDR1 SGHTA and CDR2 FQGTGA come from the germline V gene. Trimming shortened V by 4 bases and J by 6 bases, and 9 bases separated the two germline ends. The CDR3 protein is CASSSQGAGELFF. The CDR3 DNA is TGTGCCAGCAGCTCTCAGGGCGCCGGGGAGCTGTTTTTT.

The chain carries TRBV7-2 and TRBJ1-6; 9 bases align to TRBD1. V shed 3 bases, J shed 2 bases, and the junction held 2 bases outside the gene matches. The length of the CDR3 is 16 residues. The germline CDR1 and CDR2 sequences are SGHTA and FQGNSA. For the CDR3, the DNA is TGTGCCAGCAGCTTTACAGGGGGCCCCTATAATTCACCCCTCCACTTT. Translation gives CASSFTGGPYNSPLHF.

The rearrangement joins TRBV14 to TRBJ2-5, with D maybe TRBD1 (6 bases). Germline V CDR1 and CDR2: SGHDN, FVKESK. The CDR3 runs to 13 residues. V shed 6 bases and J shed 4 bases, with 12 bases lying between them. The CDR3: CASSYGRGETQYF. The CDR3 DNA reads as TGTGCCAGCAGTTACGGCAGGGGAGAGACCCAGTACTTC.

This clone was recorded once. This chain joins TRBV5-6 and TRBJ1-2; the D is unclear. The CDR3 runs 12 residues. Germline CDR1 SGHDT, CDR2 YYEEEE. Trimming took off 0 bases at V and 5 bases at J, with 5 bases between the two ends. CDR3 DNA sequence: TGTGCCAGCAGCTTGGAAGCGTATGGCTACACCTTC. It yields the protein CASSLEAYGYTF.

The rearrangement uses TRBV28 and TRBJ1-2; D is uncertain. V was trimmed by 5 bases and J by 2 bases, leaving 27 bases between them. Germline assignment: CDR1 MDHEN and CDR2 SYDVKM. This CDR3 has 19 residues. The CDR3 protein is CASSARPADVTRPNYGYTF. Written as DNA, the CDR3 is TGTGCCAGCAGTGCACGACCCGCGGACGTTACGAGACCCAACTATGGCTACACCTTC.

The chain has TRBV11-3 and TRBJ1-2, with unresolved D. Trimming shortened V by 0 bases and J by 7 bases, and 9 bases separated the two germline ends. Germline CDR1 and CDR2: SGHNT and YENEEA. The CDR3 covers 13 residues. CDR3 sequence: CASSLDGTAGYTF. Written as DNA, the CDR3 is TGTGCCAGCAGCTTAGACGGAACCGCTGGCTACACCTTC.

The CDR3 here is CASSIQADTDTQYF. The CDR3 DNA reads as TGTGCCAGCAGTATACAGGCGGACACAGATACGCAGTATTTT. V and J are TRBV7-2 and TRBJ2-3, with D possibly TRBD1 on 5 matching bases. CDR1 and CDR2 from the germline V gene are SGHTA and FQGNSA. V was cut by 6 bases and J by 2 bases, with 12 bases left in between. The CDR3 totals 14 residues.

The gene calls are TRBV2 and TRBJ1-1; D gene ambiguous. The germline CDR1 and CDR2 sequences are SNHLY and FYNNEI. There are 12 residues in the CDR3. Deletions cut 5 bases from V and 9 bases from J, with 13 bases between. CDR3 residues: CASSLIPSQAFF. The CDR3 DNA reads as TGTGCCAGCAGTTTAATACCCTCTCAAGCTTTCTTT.

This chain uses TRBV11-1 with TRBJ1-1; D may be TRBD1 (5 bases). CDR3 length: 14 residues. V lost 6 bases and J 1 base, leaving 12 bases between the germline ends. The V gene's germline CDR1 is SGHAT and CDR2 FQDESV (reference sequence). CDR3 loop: CASRIQRGNTEAFF. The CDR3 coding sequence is TGTGCCAGCAGAATCCAAAGGGGGAACACTGAAGCTTTCTTT.

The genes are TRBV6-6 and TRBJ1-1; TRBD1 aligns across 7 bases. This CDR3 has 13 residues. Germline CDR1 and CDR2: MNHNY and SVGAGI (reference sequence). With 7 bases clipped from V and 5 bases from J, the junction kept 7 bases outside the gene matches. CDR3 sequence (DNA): TGTGCCAGCACCAGGGGGGTGGGTACTGAAGCTTTCTTT. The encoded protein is CASTRGVGTEAFF.

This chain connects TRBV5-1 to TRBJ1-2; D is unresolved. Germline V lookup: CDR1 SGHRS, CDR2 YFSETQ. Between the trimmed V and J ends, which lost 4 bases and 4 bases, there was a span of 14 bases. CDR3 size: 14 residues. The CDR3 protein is CASSPEGLLYGYTF. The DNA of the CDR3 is TGCGCCAGCAGCCCCGAAGGGCTTCTCTATGGCTACACCTTC.